Below, 24 T cell receptor beta chains from the same sample are listed, as sequenced in a study of blood T cell repertoires in COVID-19. TCRdb's table, derived via immunoSEQ multiplex PCR, lists solely in-frame clones and lacks some. The sample shows about 170,000 clones, about 82% of them seen only once. The sequenced sample consisted of peripheral blood. These receptors were obtained from a woman older than 75 with COVID-19, enrolled during active disease.

V is TRBV28 and J is TRBJ1-5; no definite D call. Trimming shortened V by 5 bases and J by 4 bases, and 12 bases separated the two germline ends. Germline V CDR1 and CDR2: MDHEN, SYDVKM. The CDR3 spans 14 residues. The CDR3 loop reads CASSPHSGNQPQHF. CDR3 coding DNA: TGTGCCAGCAGTCCCCACTCGGGGAATCAGCCCCAGCATTTT.

This sequence joins TRBV9 and TRBJ2-7, with TRBD2 matching 10 bases. V gave up 0 bases and J gave up 1 base; unmatched junction bases: 4. CDR3 length: 16 residues. Germline loops: CDR1 SGDLS, CDR2 YYNGEE. Written as DNA, the CDR3 is TGTGCCAGCAGCGTAGCCGGGACTAGCGTTTCCTACGAGCAGTACTTC. Protein sequence: CASSVAGTSVSYEQYF.

The gene calls are TRBV20-1 and TRBJ2-2; D possibly corresponds to TRBD2 (6 bases). CDR1 is DFQATT, CDR2 SNEGSKA, per germline (reference sequence). V lost 3 bases and J 3 bases, leaving 11 bases between the germline ends. This CDR3 comprises 14 residues. CDR3 nucleotide sequence: TGCAGTGCTAGTGTAGGCGGGGACACCGGGGAGCTGTTTTTT. It codes for CSASVGGDTGELFF.

The genes are TRBV29-1 and TRBJ2-7, with 11 positions matching TRBD1. CDR3 length: 13 amino acids. V gave up 4 bases and J gave up 3 bases; unmatched junction bases: 2. Germline CDR1 and CDR2: SQVTM and ANQGSEA. The CDR3, as DNA: TGCAGCGTTGGGACAGGGGGCTACTACGAGCAGTACTTC. It codes for CSVGTGGYYEQYF.

The chain links TRBV25-1 to TRBJ2-7; TRBD1 matches 7 bases. V gave up 6 bases and J gave up 4 bases; unmatched junction bases: 12. There are 15 residues in the CDR3. Germline V gene data show CDR1 as MGHDK and CDR2 as SYGVNS. The chain's CDR3 is CASSSPTGAAYEQYF. CDR3 sequence (DNA): TGTGCCAGCAGCTCCCCCACAGGGGCCGCTTACGAGCAGTACTTC.

The chain has TRBV5-7 and TRBJ1-4, with D possibly being TRBD1 (5 bases). Being an ORF, TRBV5-7 has a function that is uncertain. V was cut by 4 bases and J by 0 bases, with 22 bases left in between. The CDR3 runs 19 residues. Written as DNA, the CDR3 is TGTGCCAGCAGCACCTCCGGGACTTTCCTACATGCAACTAATGAAAAACTGTTTTTT. Protein sequence: CASSTSGTFLHATNEKLFF.

The rearrangement links TRBV7-9 to TRBJ2-7, with 8 positions matching TRBD1. J was trimmed by 11 bases and V by 1 base; bases with no gene match: 7. Germline V gene sequence: CDR1 SEHNR, CDR2 FQNEAQ (reference sequence). The CDR3 is made up of 13 amino acids. CDR3 DNA: TGTGCCAGCAGCTTAGGGCAGGGGGCGGCGGAGTACTTC. Its translation is CASSLGQGAAEYF. Filled out from reference TRBV7-9 and TRBJ2-7, the complete variable domain reads DTGVSQNPRHKITKRGQNVTFRCDPISEHNRLYWYRQTLGQGPEFLTYFQNEAQLEKSRLLSDRFSAERPKGSFSTLEIQRTEQGDSAMYLCASSLGQGAAEYFGPGTRLTVT.

The chain is built from TRBV7-9 and TRBJ1-2; 10 nucleotides align to TRBD1. Germline V lookup: CDR1 SEHNR, CDR2 FQNEAQ (reference sequence). This CDR3 has 13 residues. V shed 3 bases, J shed 6 bases, and the junction held 1 base outside the gene matches. The CDR3 spells CASSLTGGDGYTF. The CDR3 coding sequence is TGTGCCAGCAGCTTGACAGGGGGCGATGGCTACACCTTC.

This sequence joins TRBV6-5 and TRBJ2-1; 9 nucleotides agree with TRBD1. The CDR3 covers 14 residues. Germline loops: CDR1 MNHEY, CDR2 SVGAGI. With V trimmed by 2 bases and J by 10 bases, 6 bases remained unmatched. CDR3 nucleotides: TGTGCCAGCAGTTACCCATGGGACAGGGACGAGCAGTTCTTC. As protein: CASSYPWDRDEQFF.

The CDR3 loop is CASSSIWGTGDSNQPQHF. For the CDR3, the DNA is TGTGCCAGCAGCTCCATTTGGGGGACAGGGGATAGCAATCAGCCCCAGCATTTT. The chain carries TRBV7-9 and TRBJ1-5; 10 nucleotides agree with TRBD1. After removal of 4 bases from V and 0 bases from J, the junction contained 9 bases not matched to a gene. This CDR3 region has 18 residues. The germline gives CDR1 SEHNR, CDR2 FQNEAQ (reference sequence).

This chain joins TRBV6-5 and TRBJ2-7, with 11 bases aligning to TRBD1. Germline lookup yields CDR1 MNHEY and CDR2 SVGAGI. V dropped 7 bases and J dropped 2; count of bases not matched to a gene: 7. The CDR3 totals 15 residues. CDR3 amino acids: CASTERTGGPYEQYF. The DNA for the CDR3 is TGTGCCAGCACCGAAAGGACAGGGGGCCCCTACGAGCAGTACTTC.

The chain is built from TRBV19 and TRBJ2-7; 8 bases are a match to TRBD1. CDR3 length: 13 amino acids. Germline assignment: CDR1 LNHDA and CDR2 SQIVND (reference sequence). Germline trimming cut 7 bases from V and 5 bases from J; bases unmatched to any gene: 7. The CDR3 coding sequence is TGTGCCAGTACCGAGGGACAGGCTAACGAGCAGTACTTC. It specifies CASTEGQANEQYF.

The chain employs TRBV28 and TRBJ1-1, with D possibly TRBD1 on 6 matching bases. Trimming stripped 6 bases from V and 12 bases from J, with 17 bases between. The CDR3 sequence is 12 residues long. Germline V CDR1 and CDR2: MDHEN, SYDVKM. CDR3 sequence (DNA): TGTGCCAGCAGCCTGACAGGAACCGGATCTTTCTTT. It is translated as CASSLTGTGSFF.

The genes are TRBV12-3 or TRBV12-4 and TRBJ2-3; perhaps TRBD1 as D (6 bases). The CDR3 has 13 residues. Trimming pared 1 base from V and 4 bases from J, leaving 6 bases between. In nucleotides, the CDR3 is TGTGCCAGCAGTTTAGACAGGGCAGATACGCAGTATTTT. Translating gives CASSLDRADTQYF.

V is TRBV21-1 and J is TRBJ1-2. TRBV21-1 is termed a pseudogene. This CDR3 comprises 11 residues. This CDR3 is CASSKARIDTF. In nucleotides, the CDR3 is TGTGCCAGCAGCAAAGCGCGGATAGACACCTTC.

The CDR3, as DNA: TGTGCCAGCAGCTTGTACCTAATCAATCAGCCCCAGCATTTT. Amino acid sequence: CASSLYLINQPQHF. The genes are TRBV5-6 and TRBJ1-5; no firm D call. The CDR3 is 14 residues long. Trimming cost V 1 base and J 3 bases, with 8 bases left between them. Germline V lookup: CDR1 SGHDT, CDR2 YYEEEE.

The rearrangement uses TRBV6-1 and TRBJ2-7; perhaps TRBD2 as D (6 bases). Germline loops: CDR1 MNHNS, CDR2 SASEGT. The germline V and J ends were trimmed by 3 bases and 1 base, with 22 bases remaining between them. This CDR3 contains 18 residues. This CDR3 is CASSDPGSSGRLSYEQYF. CDR3 nucleotides: TGTGCCAGCAGTGATCCCGGTAGCAGCGGGCGGCTTTCCTACGAGCAGTACTTC.

The chain joins TRBV12-3 or TRBV12-4 to TRBJ1-5; D is unclear. Trimming cost V 0 bases and J 5 bases, with 5 bases left between them. The CDR3 is made up of 13 amino acids. CDR3 in amino acids: CASSLAQDQPQHF. The CDR3 DNA is TGTGCCAGCAGTTTAGCGCAGGATCAGCCCCAGCATTTT.

The chain is built from TRBV29-1 and TRBJ2-6, with 7 nucleotides matching TRBD2. The CDR3 runs to 15 residues. The germline gives CDR1 SQVTM, CDR2 ANQGSEA. The V gene end was trimmed by 4 bases and the J gene end by 0 bases; junction bases not matched to a gene: 3. For the CDR3, the DNA is TGCAGCGTTGCAGCGGGGAGCTCTGGGGCCAACGTCCTGACTTTC. Residues: CSVAAGSSGANVLTF.

The chain combines TRBV28 with TRBJ1-2; 7 nucleotides line up with TRBD1. After removal of 5 bases from V and 2 bases from J, the junction contained 8 bases not matched to a gene. This CDR3 is 15 amino acids long. Germline V CDR1 and CDR2: MDHEN, SYDVKM. In DNA form, the CDR3 reads TGTGCCAGCAGTACACCGGGACAGTTCAACTATGGCTACACCTTC. Its protein is CASSTPGQFNYGYTF.

The chain links TRBV5-1 to TRBJ2-2; TRBD2 agrees at 8 bases. This CDR3 spans 16 amino acids. V lost 3 bases and J lost 6; bases outside the gene matches: 10. CDR1 is SGHRS and CDR2 is YFSETQ in the germline V gene. The CDR3 DNA reads as TGCGCCAGCAGCTCCCCGATGGGGACTAGTTCCGGGGAGCTGTTTTTT. This encodes CASSSPMGTSSGELFF.

This clone was observed a few times. The rearrangement joins TRBV28 to TRBJ1-2; TRBD1 aligns across 9 bases. V was clipped by 4 bases and J by 2 bases; unmatched bases: 5. The CDR3 contains 15 residues. Germline-derived CDR1 and CDR2 are MDHEN and SYDVKM. The CDR3: CASSSDRGWNYGYTF. The CDR3, as DNA: TGTGCCAGCAGTTCAGACAGGGGGTGGAACTATGGCTACACCTTC.

V gene TRBV12-5 combines with J gene TRBJ1-4; perhaps TRBD1 as D (5 bases). There are 14 residues in the CDR3. Germline CDR1 and CDR2: LGHNT and FRNRAP. The germline V and J ends were trimmed by 5 bases and 3 bases, with 10 bases remaining between them. For the CDR3, the DNA is TGTGCTAGTGGTGTGGGGGGGGCTAATGAAAAACTGTTTTTT. This gives the protein CASGVGGANEKLFF.

The V and J genes are TRBV12-3 or TRBV12-4 and TRBJ1-2; 7 nucleotides line up with TRBD1. CDR3 size: 13 residues. The V and J ends lost 6 bases and 4 bases, in that order; junction bases with no gene match: 5. The CDR3 sequence is CASSRQGSYGYTF. The CDR3 region has the DNA TGTGCCAGCAGCCGACAGGGATCCTATGGCTACACCTTC.